Presented here are 19 T cell receptor beta chains from one specimen sequenced in a study of Ad26.COV2.S vaccination and SARS-CoV-2 variants. Treatment denoted: about 20 received Ad26.COV2.S at low or high dose, single or two shots; a few received placebo; per-sample allocation not given. Day 63 after the first injection of vaccine or placebo was the sampling time. The protocol was immunoSEQ multiplex PCR, while the TCRdb copy is restricted to in-frame clones and leaves out a portion. The table includes some 640,000 clones, about 89% detected once. Sequenced material: peripheral blood, taken in a trial of Ad26.COV2.S vaccine versus placebo. These receptors originate from a person between 18 and 65 years old who received the Ad26.COV2.S COVID-19 vaccine or a placebo.

V and J are TRBV18 and TRBJ2-5; the match to TRBD2 covers 9 bases. This CDR3 comprises 15 residues. Trimming took 6 bases from V and 3 from J; bases not matched to a gene: 8. Germline V gene lookup returns CDR1 KGHSH and CDR2 LQKENI. The CDR3: CASSVEGLAEETQYF. CDR3 bases: TGTGCCAGCTCTGTAGAGGGACTAGCAGAAGAGACCCAGTACTTC. Based on the CDR3 plus reference TRBV18 and TRBJ2-5, the full variable domain is NAGVMQNPRHLVRRRGQEARLRCSPMKGHSHVYWYRQLPEEGLKFMVYLQKENIIDESGMPKERFSAEFPKEGPSILRIQQVVRGDSAAYFCASSVEGLAEETQYFGPGTRLLVL.

The rearrangement links TRBV4-3 to TRBJ1-2; no clear D. The CDR3 sequence is 12 residues long. CDR1 LGHNA and CDR2 YSLEER come from the germline V gene. Trimming shortened V by 3 bases and J by 6 bases, and 8 bases separated the two germline ends. The CDR3 loop is CASSHRTDGYTF. In DNA form, the CDR3 reads TGCGCCAGCAGCCACCGGACTGATGGCTACACCTTC.

The chain links TRBV4-3 to TRBJ2-1; D possibly corresponds to TRBD1 (5 bases). The CDR3 is made up of 15 amino acids. Germline assignment: CDR1 LGHNA and CDR2 YSLEER. V gave up 4 bases and J gave up 0 bases, with 10 bases separating them. The CDR3 loop reads CASSPDSNSYNEQFF. CDR3 DNA: TGCGCCAGCAGCCCAGACAGTAACTCCTACAATGAGCAGTTCTTC.

The chain joins TRBV25-1 to TRBJ2-5; D is ambiguous. Germline CDR1 is MGHDK and CDR2 is SYGVNS. The CDR3 has 12 amino acids. V was clipped by 1 base and J by 4 bases, with 4 bases between them. The CDR3 nucleotides read TGTGCCAGCAGTGAATTAGGAGAGACCCAGTACTTC. Amino acid sequence: CASSELGETQYF. Filled out from reference TRBV25-1 and TRBJ2-5, the complete variable domain reads EADIYQTPRYLVIGTGKKITLECSQTMGHDKMYWYQQDPGMELHLIHYSYGVNSTEKGDLSSESTVSRIRTEHFPLTLESARPSHTSQYLCASSELGETQYFGPGTRLLVL.

This sequence joins TRBV30 and TRBJ2-6; tentative D call: TRBD1 (5 bases). This CDR3 is built from 11 residues. Germline CDR1 reads GTSNPN; CDR2 reads SVGIG (reference sequence). V was pared by 3 bases and J by 10 bases, with 7 bases between. The CDR3 reads CAWRRGNVLTF. CDR3 DNA sequence: TGTGCCTGGAGAAGGGGTAACGTCCTGACTTTC.

The rearrangement uses TRBV6-6 and TRBJ2-1, with TRBD2 matching 8 bases. Trimming cost V 5 bases and J 7 bases; bases outside gene matches: 13. The CDR3 spans 16 residues. CDR1 is MNHNY, CDR2 SVGAGI, per germline (reference sequence). CDR3 amino acids: CASSPPRAGGPNEQFF. Written as DNA, the CDR3 is TGTGCCAGCAGTCCACCCAGGGCGGGGGGCCCAAATGAGCAGTTCTTC.

This sequence joins TRBV24-1 and TRBJ2-3, with TRBD2 matching 7 bases. The length of the CDR3 is 13 residues. Germline loops: CDR1 KGHDR, CDR2 SFDVKD. Losses at the gene ends were 9 bases for V and 3 bases for J; bases not matched to a gene: 5. CDR3 bases: TGTGCCACCCGGGGTAGCGGGACAGATACGCAGTATTTT. This sequence encodes CATRGSGTDTQYF.

The CDR3 spells CSVSSTGTGGGYTF. In nucleotides, the CDR3 is TGCAGCGTTTCCTCTACTGGGACAGGCGGCGGCTACACCTTC. The chain has TRBV29-1 and TRBJ1-2, with TRBD1 matching over 8 bases. V shed 5 bases and J 8 bases; nucleotides not matched to a gene: 13. CDR3 length: 14 amino acids. Germline V gene data show CDR1 as SQVTM and CDR2 as ANQGSEA.

The chain carries TRBV5-4 and TRBJ2-3; 7 nucleotides match TRBD1. The length of the CDR3 is 17 residues. Germline V gene lookup returns CDR1 SGHNT and CDR2 YYREEE (reference sequence). Losses at the gene ends were 6 bases for V and 1 base for J; bases not matched to a gene: 14. This chain's CDR3 is CASTRGMDSYGTDTQYF. Written as DNA, the CDR3 is TGTGCCAGCACCAGGGGGATGGACAGTTATGGCACAGATACGCAGTATTTT.

The genes are TRBV19 and TRBJ2-1, with 12 bases lining up with TRBD2. Germline V lookup: CDR1 LNHDA, CDR2 SQIVND (reference sequence). V was pared by 3 bases and J by 5 bases, with 5 bases of the junction left unmatched. The CDR3 runs to 16 residues. CDR3 nucleotides: TGTGCCAGTAGTATCCAAGGACTAGCGGGGCACAATGAGCAGTTCTTC. Protein sequence: CASSIQGLAGHNEQFF.

The gene calls are TRBV18 and TRBJ1-5; 7 bases map to TRBD1. CDR1 and CDR2 (germline): KGHSH, LQKENI. The length of the CDR3 is 12 residues. The V segment lost 10 bases and the J segment 3 bases; nucleotides outside the gene matches: 3. The CDR3 region has the DNA TGTGCCACGGGACAGAACAATCAGCCCCAGCATTTT. The encoded protein is CATGQNNQPQHF.

Concerning this clone: Other DNA sequences in the same sample also yield this CDR3. The chain has TRBV7-9 and TRBJ2-7; D unresolved. This CDR3 has 13 amino acids. The ends were cut back, 1 base at V and 2 bases at J, with 6 bases in the middle. In germline, CDR1 is SEHNR, CDR2 FQNEAQ (reference sequence). CDR3 coding DNA: TGTGCCAGCAGCTTAGACCGGACCTACGAGCAGTACTTC. Protein sequence: CASSLDRTYEQYF.

V is TRBV24-1 and J is TRBJ2-6; D is unresolved. CDR3 size: 17 residues. Germline CDR1 KGHDR, CDR2 SFDVKD. Trimming removed 1 base from V and 0 bases from J, with 9 bases in between. CDR3 residues: CATSDFRATSGANVLTF. For the CDR3, the DNA is TGTGCCACCAGTGATTTCCGAGCAACCTCTGGGGCCAACGTCCTGACTTTC.

This clone appeared once. One junction end does not reproduce the germline sequence, and a read error may be involved. This same CDR3 is encoded by further DNA sequences in the sample. The rearrangement links TRBV18 to TRBJ2-2; TRBD1 might be the D (7 bases). CDR3 length: 15 amino acids. Germline-derived CDR1 and CDR2 are KGHSH and LQKENI. CDR3 sequence reads: CASSPPNRGGGELFF. The CDR3 DNA reads as TGTGCCAGCTCACCACCGAACAGGGGAGGCGGGGAACTGTTTTTT.

Only one count was recorded for this clone. This chain joins TRBV10-1 and TRBJ2-3; the match to TRBD2 covers 11 bases. Per the germline V gene, CDR1 is WNHNN and CDR2 is SYGVQD (reference sequence). This CDR3 has 15 amino acids. J gave up 4 bases and V 6 bases, and 6 bases lay outside the gene matches. The CDR3 loop reads CASSPGTSGADTQYF. CDR3 bases: TGCGCCAGCAGCCCCGGGACTAGCGGCGCAGATACGCAGTATTTT.

This clone was observed a single time. The rearrangement links TRBV9 to TRBJ1-6; D gene unclear. There are 15 residues in the CDR3. The V end was cut by 1 base, the J end by 6 bases, with 11 bases between. Per the germline V gene, CDR1 is SGDLS and CDR2 is YYNGEE. DNA for the CDR3: TGTGCCAGCAGCGTAAATTTGGGTCTTAATTCACCCCTCCACTTT. Translated: CASSVNLGLNSPLHF.

V usage is TRBV5-6 and J usage is TRBJ2-5; D call uncertain. CDR1 is SGHDT, CDR2 YYEEEE, per germline. This CDR3 has 14 amino acids. With 0 bases removed from V and 5 bases from J, the gap between germline ends came to 11 bases. The DNA of the CDR3 is TGTGCCAGCAGCTTGGCCGGAAGGCGGGAGACCCAGTACTTC. It yields the protein CASSLAGRRETQYF.

The V gene is TRBV5-4, the J gene TRBJ2-7; D is possibly TRBD1 (5 bases). Per germline, CDR1 SGHNT and CDR2 YYREEE (reference sequence). The V gene lost 0 bases and the J gene lost 0 bases, with 7 bases spanning the gap. This CDR3 comprises 14 residues. The CDR3 DNA reads TGTGCCAGCAGCTTGGCAGGGAACTCCTACGAGCAGTACTTC. This codes for CASSLAGNSYEQYF.

A single count supports this clone. The rearrangement uses TRBV19 and TRBJ2-4, with no clear D. This CDR3 region has 17 residues. Germline loops: CDR1 LNHDA, CDR2 SQIVND (reference sequence). V lost 2 bases to trimming and J lost 1 base, with 15 bases between them. The CDR3 reads CASSISTSREAKNIQYF. CDR3 nucleotides: TGTGCCAGTAGTATAAGCACCTCCCGCGAGGCCAAAAACATTCAGTACTTC.